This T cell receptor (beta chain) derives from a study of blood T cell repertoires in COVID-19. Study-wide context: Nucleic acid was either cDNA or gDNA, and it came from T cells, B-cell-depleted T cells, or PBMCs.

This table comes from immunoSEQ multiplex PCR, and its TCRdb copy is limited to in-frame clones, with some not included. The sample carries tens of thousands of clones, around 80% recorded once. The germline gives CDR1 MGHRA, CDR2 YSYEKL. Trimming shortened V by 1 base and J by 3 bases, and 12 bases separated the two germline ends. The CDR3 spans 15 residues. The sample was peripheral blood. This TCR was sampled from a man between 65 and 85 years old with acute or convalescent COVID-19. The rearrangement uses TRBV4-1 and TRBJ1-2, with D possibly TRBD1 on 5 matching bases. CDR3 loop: CASSQVGGLYYGYTF. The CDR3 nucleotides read TGCGCCAGCAGCCAAGTCGGGGGTTTGTACTATGGCTACACCTTC.